The present entry profiles one TCR beta chain with its context. Only a few counts were recorded for this clonotype. There is no known antigen for this receptor. One base away there is no much larger clone; base qualities are not given. The data belong to a study of T cells after yellow fever vaccination (dated by TCRdb to between 2018 and 2021). As for the study more broadly: The SMART-Seq v4 Ultra Low Input RNA kit was used to prepare libraries from fractions with low cell numbers. To follow T-cell clones before and after primary and booster YFV17D yellow fever vaccination, bulk TCR alpha and beta repertoires were sequenced over time. Blood was drawn at multiple timepoints before and after primary and secondary immunization, with bulk PBMC replicates and cell subsets isolated. The cohort comprised two healthy male donors, one aged 18 to 30 and one aged 30 to 39 years.

Study-level results and caveats: Computational filtering was required because FACS-sorted repertoires could contain abundant contaminating clonotypes from the bulk population. After the booster, most of the clones that had expanded following primary vaccination were detected again (roughly 97% of CD4 and 80% to 90% of CD8), which suggests that memory was broadly maintained. The secondary T-cell response was weaker than the primary response but faster, peaking on day 5 instead of day 15. A small share of clonotypes was detected in both CD4 and CD8 compartments, with the overlap likely arising from convergent recombination. The study included only two donors, which limits how far the findings can be generalized.

Explained via the paper, the treatment or condition label denotes: live attenuated yellow fever vaccine strain. A standard Ficoll-Paque protocol was used to isolate PBMCs from peripheral blood. Dynabeads CD4 and CD8 positive selection kits were used to isolate CD4 and CD8 T-cell fractions. TriZol was used to extract RNA from bulk PBMCs, CD4 and CD8 fractions, and dextramer-positive and dextramer-negative fractions. TCR cDNA was made using 5'RACE template switching, a step that added a universal primer site and unique molecular identifiers. Priming of cDNA synthesis was performed from both the TCR alpha and TCR beta constant segments. Two PCR steps were used to amplify libraries, with sample barcodes and sequencing adapters being added in the second step. Libraries were sequenced on Illumina HiSeq 2500 (2x100 bp) or NovaSeq (2x150 bp). Turning to the authors' computational methods: Reads were demultiplexed and collapsed into UMI consensus sequences with MIGEC, and V(D)J alignment was performed with MiXCR. Vaccine-responding clonotypes were defined with edgeR using replicate PBMC samples, requiring FDR below 0.01 and a log2 fold change above 5 up to day 15. Each bulk clonotype was labeled CD4 or CD8 based on which sequenced repertoire, CD4 or CD8, contained the clonotype at higher abundance. TCRdb reprocessing: public reads trimmed at Q25 with fastp, clones called with MiXCR, in-frame beta chains kept. Rows merge per CDR3 protein into single entries with the most common DNA and genes. Here the V and J calls rest on TCRdb's processing, not on the authors' analysis. This sample holds 95,000 to 150,000 distinct CDR3 sequences; more than 6.5% were observed only once. Just under 2.5% of the sample is taken by the ten largest.

The CDR3 holds 15 amino acids from the cysteine to the phenylalanine. Only CDR3 DNA remains: 45 bases, in frame from the first base. The germline V gene encodes CDR1 SGDLS and CDR2 YYNGEE. The germline ends are 10 bases apart after V is trimmed by 3 bases and J by 0 bases. The input for sequencing was CD4+ T cells sorted from PBMCs, taken 10 days after the first yellow fever vaccination. Recombination joined TRBV9 with TRBJ1-3; a confident D gene designation cannot be given. The TCR comes from a man between 18 and 35 years old who received the YFV17D yellow fever vaccine. CDR3 region: CASSAMGNSGNTIYF. In nucleotide form, the sequence is TGTGCCAGCAGCGCGATGGGGAACTCTGGAAACACCATATATTTT.